This note documents a single T cell receptor (beta chain) sequence. This clone is a singleton in its sample. It has no known antigen specificity. No much larger clone exists at a distance of one base, and base qualities are not known. At one collaborating source in Seattle, patients were enrolled during active infection and were followed longitudinally through the course of disease. Each collaborating institution followed its own protocols to collect whole blood in K2EDTA tubes. For TCRbeta analysis, collaborators shipped samples as frozen whole blood, isolated PBMCs, or DNA extracted from either of those sample types. This sample was taken from a study of blood T cell repertoires in COVID-19 (dated by TCRdb to the early 2020s). Regarding the complete study: Samples from collaborators originated in the United States, Italy and Spain and spanned both the acute and convalescent phases of COVID-19. The material from the prospective study consisted of cDNA or gDNA derived from T cells, B-cell-depleted T cells, or PBMCs. The repertoires were released in a freely available public database intended as a resource for research on the immune response to SARS-CoV-2. Samples came from the ongoing ImmuneRACE study (first 160 participants) plus 1,254 subjects from 6 global collaborators. A de-identified subject ID, COVID-19 status, age in years and sex were almost always included in the sample metadata. Where HLA class I and class II types were available, the types were taken from metadata supplied by the sample provider, not from assay-based typing. The dataset comprised deeply sampled blood TCRbeta repertoires from subjects exposed to, actively infected with, or recovered from COVID-19. Broader findings and caveats from the paper: Clinical and demographic metadata were provided uncurated, with the amount varying by source and participant.

The immunoSEQ Assay, a bias-controlled multiplex PCR, was used to amplify TCRbeta CDR3 regions from genomic DNA. Processing in the source paper ran as follows. The number of nucleated cells in each sample was estimated from the amplification of reference gene primers within the assay. Sequence reads were collapsed and filtered to measure the absolute abundance of every unique TCRbeta CDR3 rearrangement. For each sample, productive Simpson clonality was calculated by taking the square root of Simpson's diversity index across productive rearrangements. TCRdb mirrors the immuneACCESS table, restricted to in-frame sequences. Some clones are absent from its copies; in checked studies, under half trace to an unresolved V gene, and the reason for the others is unknown. The V and J calls and clone size were taken over from that table, and D and trimming were inferred from the DNA. Across this sample there are about 300,000 clones, with nearly 90% seen only once. The ten largest clones capture about 2% of the sample.

Between the V and J ends, shortened by 10 bases and 5 bases respectively, the junction contains 8 bases. Via the germline V gene, CDR1 is SGHNT and CDR2 YENEEA. The CDR3 numbers 11 residues from cysteine through phenylalanine. Only the CDR3 region is kept as DNA, spanning 33 bases read in frame from base 1. The chain is made from TRBV11-3 and TRBJ2-2; a confident D gene designation cannot be given. The source of this sequence is a woman aged 25 to 45 with COVID-19, enrolled during active disease. Sequenced input: peripheral blood. The sequenced DNA is TGTGCCACCTACGAGACCGGGGAGCTGTTTTTT. It translates to CATYETGELFF.